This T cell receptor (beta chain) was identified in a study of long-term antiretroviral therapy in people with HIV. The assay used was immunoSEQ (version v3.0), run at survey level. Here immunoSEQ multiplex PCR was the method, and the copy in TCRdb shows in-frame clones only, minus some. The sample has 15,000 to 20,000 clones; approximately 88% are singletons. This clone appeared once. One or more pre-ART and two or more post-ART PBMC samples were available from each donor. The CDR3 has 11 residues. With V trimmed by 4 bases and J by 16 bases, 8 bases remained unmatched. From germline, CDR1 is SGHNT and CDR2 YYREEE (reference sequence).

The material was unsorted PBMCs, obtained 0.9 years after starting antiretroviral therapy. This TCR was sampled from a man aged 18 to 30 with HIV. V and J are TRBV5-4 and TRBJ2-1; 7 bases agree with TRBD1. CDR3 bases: TGTGCCAGCAGCCTGACAGGGCCCCTCTTCTTC. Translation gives CASSLTGPLFF.